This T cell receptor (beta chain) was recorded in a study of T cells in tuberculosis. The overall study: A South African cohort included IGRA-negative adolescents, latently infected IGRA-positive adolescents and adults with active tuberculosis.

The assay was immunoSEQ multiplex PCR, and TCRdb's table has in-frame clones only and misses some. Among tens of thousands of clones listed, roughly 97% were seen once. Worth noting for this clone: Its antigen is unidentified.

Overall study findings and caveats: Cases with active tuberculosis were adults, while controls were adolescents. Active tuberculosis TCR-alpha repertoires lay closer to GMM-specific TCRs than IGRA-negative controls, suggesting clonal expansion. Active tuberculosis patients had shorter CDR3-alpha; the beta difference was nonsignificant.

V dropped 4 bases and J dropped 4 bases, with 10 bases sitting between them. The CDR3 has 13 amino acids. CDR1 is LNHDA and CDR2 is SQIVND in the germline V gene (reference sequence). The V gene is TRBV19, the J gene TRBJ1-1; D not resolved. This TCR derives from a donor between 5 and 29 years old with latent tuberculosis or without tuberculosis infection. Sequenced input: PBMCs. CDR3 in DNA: TGTGCCAGTAGTACAGCGGCGGGCACTGAAGCTTTCTTT. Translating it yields CASSTAAGTEAFF.